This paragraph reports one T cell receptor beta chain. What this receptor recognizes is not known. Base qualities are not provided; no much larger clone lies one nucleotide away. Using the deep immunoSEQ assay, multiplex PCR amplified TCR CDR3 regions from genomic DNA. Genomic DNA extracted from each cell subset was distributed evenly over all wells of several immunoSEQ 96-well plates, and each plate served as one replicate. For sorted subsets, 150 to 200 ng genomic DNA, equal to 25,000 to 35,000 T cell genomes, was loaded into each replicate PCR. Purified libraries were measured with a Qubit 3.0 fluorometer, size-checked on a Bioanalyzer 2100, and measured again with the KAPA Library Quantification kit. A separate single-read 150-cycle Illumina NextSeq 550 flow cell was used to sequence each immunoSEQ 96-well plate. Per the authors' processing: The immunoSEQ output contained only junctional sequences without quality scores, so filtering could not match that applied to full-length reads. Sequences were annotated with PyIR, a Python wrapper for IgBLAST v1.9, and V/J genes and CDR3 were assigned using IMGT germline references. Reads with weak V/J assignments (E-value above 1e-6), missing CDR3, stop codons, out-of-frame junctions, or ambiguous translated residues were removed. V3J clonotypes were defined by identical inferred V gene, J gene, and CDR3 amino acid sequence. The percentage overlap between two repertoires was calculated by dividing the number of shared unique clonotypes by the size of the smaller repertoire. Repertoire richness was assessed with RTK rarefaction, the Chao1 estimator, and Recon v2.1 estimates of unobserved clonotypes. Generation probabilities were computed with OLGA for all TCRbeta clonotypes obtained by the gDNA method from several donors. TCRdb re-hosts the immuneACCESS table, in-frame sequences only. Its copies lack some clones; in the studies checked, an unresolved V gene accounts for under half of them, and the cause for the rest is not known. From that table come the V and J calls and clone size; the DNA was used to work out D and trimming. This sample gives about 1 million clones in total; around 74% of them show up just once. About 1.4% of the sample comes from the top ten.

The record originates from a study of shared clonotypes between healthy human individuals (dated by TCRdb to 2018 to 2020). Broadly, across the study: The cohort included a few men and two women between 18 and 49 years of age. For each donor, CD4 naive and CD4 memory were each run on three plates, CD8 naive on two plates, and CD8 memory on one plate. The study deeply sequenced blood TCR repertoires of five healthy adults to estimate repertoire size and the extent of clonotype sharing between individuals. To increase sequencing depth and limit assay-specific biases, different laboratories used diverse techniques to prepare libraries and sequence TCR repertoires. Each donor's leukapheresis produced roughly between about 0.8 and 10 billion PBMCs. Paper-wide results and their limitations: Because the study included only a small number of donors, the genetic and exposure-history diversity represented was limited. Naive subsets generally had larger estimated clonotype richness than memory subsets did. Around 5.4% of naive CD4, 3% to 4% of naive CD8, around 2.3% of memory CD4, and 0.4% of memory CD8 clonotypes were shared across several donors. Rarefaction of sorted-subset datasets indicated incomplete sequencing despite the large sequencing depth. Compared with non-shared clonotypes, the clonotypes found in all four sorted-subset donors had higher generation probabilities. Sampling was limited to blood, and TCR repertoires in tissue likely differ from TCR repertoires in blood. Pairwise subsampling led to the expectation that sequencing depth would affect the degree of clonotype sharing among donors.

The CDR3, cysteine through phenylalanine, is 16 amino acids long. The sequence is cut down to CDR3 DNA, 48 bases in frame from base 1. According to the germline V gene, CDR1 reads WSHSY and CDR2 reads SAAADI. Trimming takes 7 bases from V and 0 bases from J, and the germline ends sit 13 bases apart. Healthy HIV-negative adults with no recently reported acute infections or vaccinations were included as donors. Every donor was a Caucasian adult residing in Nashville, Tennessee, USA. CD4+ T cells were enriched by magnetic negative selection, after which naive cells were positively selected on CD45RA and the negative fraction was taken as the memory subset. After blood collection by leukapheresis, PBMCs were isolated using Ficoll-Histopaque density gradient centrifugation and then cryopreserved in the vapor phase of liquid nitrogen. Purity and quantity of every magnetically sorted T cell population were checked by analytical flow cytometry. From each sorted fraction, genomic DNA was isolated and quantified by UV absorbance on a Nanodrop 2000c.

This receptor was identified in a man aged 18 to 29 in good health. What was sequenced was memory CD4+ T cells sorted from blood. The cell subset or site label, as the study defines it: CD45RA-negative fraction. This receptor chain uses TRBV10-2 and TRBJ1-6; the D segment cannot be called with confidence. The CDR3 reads CASTLDGSSYNSPLHF. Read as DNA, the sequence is TGCGCCAGCACCCTGGACGGAAGCTCCTATAATTCACCCCTCCACTTT.